One T cell receptor (beta chain) is described in this entry. This entry comes from a study of blood T cell repertoires in COVID-19. At the level of the study: Spain, Italy and the United States supplied samples that represented acute and convalescent COVID-19. Nucleic acid was either cDNA or gDNA, and it came from T cells, B-cell-depleted T cells, or PBMCs.

As handled by the study authors: Amplification from reference gene primers served as the basis for estimated nucleated cell counts. The assay was immunoSEQ multiplex PCR, and TCRdb's table has in-frame clones only and misses some. That table gives V, J and clone size, and the DNA gave D and trimming. The table has fewer than 120,000 clones, about 79% seen once. Trimming removed 2 bases from V and 9 bases from J, with 9 bases in between. The CDR3 loop spans 11 amino acids. Germline-derived CDR1 and CDR2 are DFQATT and SNEGSKA (reference sequence). The sample was peripheral blood. The chain employs TRBV20-1 and TRBJ2-3; TRBD2 is a possible D gene (5 bases). The sequence was obtained from a woman aged 80 or over with active or convalescent COVID-19. The chain's CDR3 is CSARKPGTQYF. CDR3 sequence (DNA): TGCAGTGCTAGAAAGCCGGGAACGCAGTATTTT.